The 16 T cell receptor beta chains below all came from one sample that was sequenced in a study of T cell changes during pregnancy in multiple sclerosis. This table comes from immunoSEQ multiplex PCR, and its TCRdb copy is limited to in-frame clones, with some not included. The sample consists of almost 20,000 clones, about 88% of them appearing once. The material sequenced was CD8+ T cells from peripheral blood mononuclear cells, taken after pregnancy. The receptors here all came from a female donor in good health, enrolled as a control in a pregnancy study.

This chain joins TRBV5-6 and TRBJ2-7; 11 nucleotides line up with TRBD1. CDR1 and CDR2 (germline): SGHDT, YYEEEE. CDR3 length: 14 amino acids. J lost 3 bases, V lost 2 bases, and 1 base had no gene match. CDR3 sequence (DNA): TGTGCCAGCAGCTTTGGGACAGGGGGCTACGAGCAGTACTTC. The encoded protein is CASSFGTGGYEQYF.

This chain connects TRBV5-1 to TRBJ2-1; D possibly corresponds to TRBD2 (6 bases). Germline lookup yields CDR1 SGHRS and CDR2 YFSETQ. This CDR3 is built from 16 residues. V was pared by 0 bases and J by 0 bases, with 10 bases between. The CDR3 region is CASSLEVAVSYNEQFF. The CDR3, as DNA: TGCGCCAGCAGCTTGGAGGTAGCGGTCTCCTACAATGAGCAGTTCTTC.

The CDR3: CASSVGQPVYGYTF. Here the CDR3 DNA reads TGTGCCAGCAGCGTAGGACAACCGGTCTATGGCTACACCTTC. This chain connects TRBV7-9 to TRBJ1-2; D is perhaps TRBD1 (5 bases). Germline values: CDR1 SEHNR, CDR2 FQNEAQ (reference sequence). Trimming shortened V by 5 bases and J by 4 bases, and 14 bases separated the two germline ends. CDR3 size: 14 residues.

This chain links TRBV29-1 with TRBJ2-1; perhaps TRBD2 as D (5 bases). Trimming cost V 1 base and J 3 bases, with 10 bases left between them. Germline loops: CDR1 SQVTM, CDR2 ANQGSEA. This CDR3 is 14 amino acids long. The CDR3 region is CSVEVGNSYNEQFF. In DNA form, the CDR3 reads TGCAGCGTTGAAGTCGGGAACAGCTACAATGAGCAGTTCTTC.

The chain recombines TRBV9 with TRBJ2-7; 12 bases agree with TRBD2. V dropped 1 base and J dropped 4; count of bases not matched to a gene: 3. Per germline, CDR1 SGDLS and CDR2 YYNGEE. The CDR3 is 15 residues long. The DNA for the CDR3 is TGTGCCAGCAGCGTACCTACTAGCGGGAGGTACGAGCAGTACTTC. This codes for CASSVPTSGRYEQYF.

The chain links TRBV5-4 to TRBJ2-5; 9 nucleotides align to TRBD1. Per the germline V gene, CDR1 is SGHNT and CDR2 is YYREEE (reference sequence). V lost 6 bases to trimming and J lost 3 bases; unmatched junction nucleotides: 9. The CDR3 has 15 residues. CDR3 residues: CASNREGQGEETQYF. The CDR3 nucleotides are TGTGCCAGCAACCGTGAGGGACAGGGTGAAGAGACCCAGTACTTC.

The genes are TRBV7-8 and TRBJ2-7, with 8 bases lining up with TRBD2. The CDR3 spans 16 residues. The J segment lost 3 bases and the V segment lost 9 bases, leaving 16 bases of the junction unmatched. The germline CDR1 and CDR2 sequences are SGHVS and FQNEAQ. The CDR3 is CASLGGSGGSRYEQYF. The CDR3 DNA reads as TGTGCCAGTCTTGGGGGGTCGGGGGGGAGTCGCTACGAGCAGTACTTC.

The chain couples TRBV5-4 to TRBJ1-6, with D maybe TRBD1 (6 bases). V shed 0 bases and J shed 10 bases, with 8 bases lying between them. Germline V gene sequence: CDR1 SGHNT, CDR2 YYREEE (reference sequence). The CDR3 is 13 residues long. CDR3 residues: CASSLDRASPLHF. CDR3 coding DNA: TGTGCCAGCAGCTTGGACAGGGCCTCACCCCTCCACTTT.

The rearrangement joins TRBV30 to TRBJ1-5; 7 bases are shared with TRBD1. This CDR3 has 16 residues. Germline V gene lookup returns CDR1 GTSNPN and CDR2 SVGIG (reference sequence). V shed 1 base and J 0 bases; nucleotides not matched to a gene: 6. The CDR3: CAWSAGTVNSNQPQHF. The CDR3 coding sequence is TGTGCCTGGAGTGCCGGGACAGTTAATAGCAATCAGCCCCAGCATTTT.

The chain couples TRBV19 to TRBJ2-7, with TRBD1 matching over 10 bases. The ends lost 4 bases at V and 3 bases at J; junction bases unmatched: 12. Germline CDR1 is LNHDA and CDR2 is SQIVND (reference sequence). CDR3 length: 17 residues. CDR3 nucleotides: TGTGCCAGTAGTACCAGGACAGGGGGTCGAGGCGACTACGAGCAGTACTTC. Protein product: CASSTRTGGRGDYEQYF.

This chain links TRBV11-2 with TRBJ1-6, with D possibly matching TRBD1 (5 bases). There are 19 residues in the CDR3. CDR1 is SGHAT and CDR2 is FQNNGV in the germline V gene. The V end lost 0 bases, the J end lost 0 bases, and 15 bases lay between the germline ends. CDR3 in amino acids: CASSLDPGQEGSYNSPLHF. The CDR3 bases are TGTGCCAGCAGCTTAGATCCAGGGCAGGAAGGCTCCTATAATTCACCCCTCCACTTT.

The V gene is TRBV2, the J gene TRBJ1-1, with 9 bases fitting TRBD1. The trim removed 3 bases at V and 1 base at J, leaving 9 bases unmatched. The CDR3 is 17 amino acids. Looked up from germline, CDR1 is SNHLY and CDR2 is FYNNEI. CDR3 amino acids: CASSDTGQGFGNTEAFF. For the CDR3, the DNA is TGTGCCAGCAGTGATACGGGACAGGGCTTCGGGAACACTGAAGCTTTCTTT.

This chain links TRBV27 with TRBJ2-3; D possibly corresponds to TRBD2 (6 bases). Germline V lookup: CDR1 MNHEY, CDR2 SMNVEV (reference sequence). The CDR3 totals 15 residues. V was trimmed by 5 bases and J by 3 bases, leaving 15 bases between them. This CDR3 reads CASSPWAGNTDTQYF. The CDR3 region has the DNA TGTGCCAGCAGTCCTTGGGCGGGGAATACAGATACGCAGTATTTT.

V is TRBV4-3 and J is TRBJ1-1; 7 bases agree with TRBD1. V was pared by 4 bases and J by 1 base, with 6 bases of the junction left unmatched. CDR3 length: 15 residues. CDR1 is LGHNA, CDR2 YSLEER, per germline. This CDR3 reads CASSPRTGQNTEAFF. The CDR3 DNA reads as TGCGCCAGCAGCCCGCGGACAGGCCAGAACACTGAAGCTTTCTTT.

The J gene is TRBJ1-6, the V gene TRBV4-1; D is perhaps TRBD1 (6 bases). CDR3 length: 15 residues. Germline-derived CDR1 and CDR2 are MGHRA and YSYEKL. Trimming removed 0 bases at V and 10 bases at J, with 13 bases between. The CDR3 spells CASSQDSRGGSPLHF. The CDR3 DNA follows: TGCGCCAGCAGCCAAGACTCCAGAGGGGGATCACCCCTCCACTTT.

V is TRBV9 and J is TRBJ2-5; maybe TRBD1 (7 bases). V shed 0 bases and J shed 5 bases, with 14 bases lying between them. The germline V gene has CDR1 SGDLS and CDR2 YYNGEE. The CDR3 has 15 residues. The CDR3 DNA sequence: TGTGCCAGCAGCGTAGGTTTGGAGGGGGCCGAGACCCAGTACTTC. This codes for CASSVGLEGAETQYF.